Sequencing of this T cell receptor beta chain was carried out in a study of beta chain features in type 1 diabetes. Overall study results and limits: The study found moderately but significantly shorter TCRB CDR3s in all four CD4+ subsets of Type 1 diabetes patients.

Reverse transcription of all isolated RNA meant that expressed TCRB transcripts were sequenced. For naive, central memory and regulatory T cell samples, reads averaged around 3.6 million. Using immunoSEQ multiplex PCR, the repertoire was profiled, and TCRdb retains in-frame clones only, with some absent. The sample lists roughly 700,000 clones; roughly 12% were seen once. The germline V and J ends were trimmed by 2 bases and 4 bases, with 11 bases remaining between them. This CDR3 is 14 amino acids long. Germline CDR1 and CDR2: LNHNV and YYDKDF (reference sequence). Sorting that relied on CD45RO/CCR7/CD25/CD127/CD95/CD27 yielded CD4+ naive, central memory, regulatory and stem cell-like memory cells. This clone turned up a few times. Its antigen is unidentified.

The chain couples TRBV15 to TRBJ1-1; D is uncertain. The specimen sequenced was naive CD4+ T cells from blood. This clonotype was obtained from a young man with type 1 diabetes. Here the CDR3 reads CATSRTVVGTEAFF. DNA for the CDR3: TGTGCCACCAGCAGAACGGTAGTTGGCACTGAAGCTTTCTTT.